Below, 24 T cell receptor beta chains from the same sample are listed, as sequenced in a study of blood T cell repertoires in COVID-19. The method was immunoSEQ multiplex PCR; TCRdb's version includes in-frame clones alone and lacks a portion of them. The sample includes roughly 120,000 clones, about 74% seen only once; the top ten take approximately 5.9%. Sequencing used peripheral blood. The source is a man older than 75 with COVID-19, enrolled during active disease.

The DNA of the CDR3 is TGTGCCAGCAAATTCCGGGACTCTGGGGCCAACGTCCTGACTTTC. Its protein is CASKFRDSGANVLTF. The chain is built from TRBV6-5 and TRBJ2-6; tentatively, D is TRBD2 (5 bases). Trimming shortened V by 7 bases and J by 0 bases, and 10 bases separated the two germline ends. The CDR3 totals 15 residues. CDR1 is MNHEY and CDR2 is SVGAGI in the germline V gene.

The chain combines TRBV5-1 with TRBJ1-6, with TRBD1 identical over 9 bases. The CDR3 loop spans 17 amino acids. V lost 4 bases and J lost 8; bases outside the gene matches: 13. CDR1 and CDR2 from the germline V gene are SGHRS and YFSETQ. The CDR3 protein is CASSGGTGPNGDSPLHF. The CDR3 coding sequence is TGCGCCAGCAGCGGTGGGACAGGGCCTAATGGGGATTCACCCCTCCACTTT.

The chain carries TRBV5-1 and TRBJ2-7; possibly TRBD2 for D (6 bases). There are 15 residues in the CDR3. Per germline, CDR1 SGHRS and CDR2 YFSETQ. V lost 1 base to trimming and J lost 2 bases, with 13 bases between them. CDR3 DNA sequence: TGCGCCAGCAGCTTGTTGGCGGGGCCCACCTACGAGCAGTACTTC. Protein sequence: CASSLLAGPTYEQYF.

The genes are TRBV28 and TRBJ2-1, with 9 bases that match TRBD2. CDR3 length: 19 amino acids. Germline lookup yields CDR1 MDHEN and CDR2 SYDVKM. Trimming took 3 bases from V and 6 from J; bases not matched to a gene: 18. CDR3 nucleotides: TGTGCCAGCAGTTTCCATTCCCAAACTAGCGGGTGGGGGGTCAATGAGCAGTTCTTC. It specifies CASSFHSQTSGWGVNEQFF.

The J gene is TRBJ2-1, the V gene TRBV9, with D possibly matching TRBD1 (6 bases). Germline CDR1 is SGDLS and CDR2 is YYNGEE. The CDR3 has 16 amino acids. Trimming left V 4 bases short and J 3 bases short, with 17 bases between. The CDR3 loop reads CASSRQVGLVYNEQFF. The CDR3 DNA is TGTGCCAGCAGCCGACAGGTTGGCTTGGTCTACAATGAGCAGTTCTTC. The variable domain in full, completed from reference TRBV9 and TRBJ2-1, reads DSGVTQTPKHLITATGQRVTLRCSPRSGDLSVYWYQQSLDQGLQFLIQYYNGEERAKGNILERFSAQQFPDLHSELNLSSLELGDSALYFCASSRQVGLVYNEQFFGPGTRLTVL.

The chain recombines TRBV5-6 with TRBJ2-2; 7 nucleotides match TRBD1. Germline V lookup: CDR1 SGHDT, CDR2 YYEEEE. The CDR3 totals 16 residues. Trimming at V came to 7 bases and at J to 2 bases, leaving 11 bases not matched to a gene. CDR3 DNA: TGTGCCAGCGGCGGTTTCGACAGGGACAACACCGGGGAGCTGTTTTTT. As protein: CASGGFDRDNTGELFF. Based on the CDR3 plus reference TRBV5-6 and TRBJ2-2, the full variable domain is DAGVTQSPTHLIKTRGQQVTLRCSPKSGHDTVSWYQQALGQGPQFIFQYYEEEERQRGNFPDRFSGHQFPNYSSELNVNALLLGDSALYLCASGGFDRDNTGELFFGEGSRLTVL.

As DNA, the CDR3 is TGTGCCAGCACTCGTCCAGGGGGCAGTGGTAATTCACCCCTCCACTTT. Its protein product is CASTRPGGSGNSPLHF. V gene TRBV5-8 combines with J gene TRBJ1-6; 8 bases agree with TRBD1. The CDR3 has 16 residues. The V and J ends lost 6 bases and 6 bases, in that order; junction bases with no gene match: 11. Germline assignment: CDR1 SGHTS and CDR2 YDEGEE.

The rearrangement joins TRBV7-9 to TRBJ1-2, with D uncertain. CDR1 and CDR2 from the germline V gene are SEHNR and FQNEAQ (reference sequence). The CDR3 runs 14 residues. Between the trimmed V and J ends, which lost 8 bases and 3 bases, there was a span of 16 bases. The CDR3 DNA follows: TGTGCCAGCGGCCAAGCGGGGATTGACTATGGCTACACCTTC. It codes for CASGQAGIDYGYTF. The variable domain in full, completed from reference TRBV7-9 and TRBJ1-2, reads DTGVSQNPRHKITKRGQNVTFRCDPISEHNRLYWYRQTLGQGPEFLTYFQNEAQLEKSRLLSDRFSAERPKGSFSTLEIQRTEQGDSAMYLCASGQAGIDYGYTFGSGTRLTVV.

This clone has only one observation. Here the CDR3 DNA reads TGTGCCAGCAGTTACGGGACAGGGTTAGGAGAAAAACTGTTTTTT. The encoded protein is CASSYGTGLGEKLFF. The chain uses TRBV6-5 and TRBJ1-4, with 9 positions matching TRBD1. The junction had 6 bases not matched to a gene; V was cut back by 2 bases and J by 8 bases. Germline V gene lookup returns CDR1 MNHEY and CDR2 SVGAGI. The CDR3 sequence is 15 residues long.

This chain joins TRBV6-5 and TRBJ1-1; 7 bases match TRBD1. The CDR3 runs to 14 residues. The junction had 5 bases not matched to a gene; V was cut back by 5 bases and J by 2 bases. Germline values: CDR1 MNHEY, CDR2 SVGAGI. Written as DNA, the CDR3 is TGTGCCAGCAGTCGGAACAGGGGTAACACTGAAGCTTTCTTT. This gives the protein CASSRNRGNTEAFF.

The chain couples TRBV30 to TRBJ2-2; D not resolved. Trimming stripped 1 base from V and 2 bases from J, with 11 bases between. Germline loops: CDR1 GTSNPN, CDR2 SVGIG (reference sequence). CDR3 length: 15 residues. The CDR3 loop reads CAWSAGLYNTGELFF. The CDR3 DNA sequence: TGTGCCTGGAGTGCAGGTCTCTATAACACCGGGGAGCTGTTTTTT.

The rearrangement joins TRBV5-7 to TRBJ2-1; TRBD1 is a possible D gene (6 bases). TRBV5-7 is known as an ORF, though its function is uncertain. Between the trimmed V and J ends, which lost 4 bases and 0 bases, there was a span of 17 bases. The CDR3 consists of 17 residues. Here the CDR3 reads CASSDRVFRGSYNEQFF. The CDR3 DNA reads as TGTGCCAGCAGCGATAGGGTATTCAGGGGCTCCTACAATGAGCAGTTCTTC.

The chain couples TRBV5-4 to TRBJ2-7; 12 nucleotides match TRBD2. Looked up from germline, CDR1 is SGHNT and CDR2 is YYREEE (reference sequence). CDR3 length: 16 residues. V shed 3 bases, J shed 3 bases, and the junction held 7 bases outside the gene matches. Here the CDR3 DNA reads TGTGCCAGCAGCTCCCGAACTAGCGGGAGGAACTACGAGCAGTACTTC. This codes for CASSSRTSGRNYEQYF.

V gene TRBV5-1 combines with J gene TRBJ2-7, with D possibly TRBD2 on 6 matching bases. V lost 0 bases and J 3 bases, leaving 10 bases between the germline ends. The CDR3 spans 14 residues. Germline CDR1 is SGHRS and CDR2 is YFSETQ. The CDR3, as DNA: TGCGCCAGCAGCTTGGGTAGTAGCGGCTACGAGCAGTACTTC. Its translation is CASSLGSSGYEQYF.

The chain links TRBV10-3 to TRBJ2-2, with a tentative D call TRBD1 (7 bases). CDR3 length equals 15 residues. CDR1 ENHRY and CDR2 SYGVKD come from the germline V gene. Trimming removed 3 bases at V and 6 bases at J, with 14 bases between. The CDR3 protein is CAISDNRGGAGELFF. DNA for the CDR3: TGTGCCATCAGTGATAACAGGGGAGGTGCCGGGGAGCTGTTTTTT.

This rearrangement joins TRBV5-1 to TRBJ2-7, with 13 nucleotides matching TRBD2. Trimming took 0 bases from V and 4 from J; bases not matched to a gene: 13. CDR1 and CDR2 (germline): SGHRS, YFSETQ. This CDR3 is 19 amino acids long. The CDR3: CASSLGTSGSAQPSYEQYF. The CDR3 nucleotides are TGCGCCAGCAGCTTGGGGACTAGCGGGAGCGCCCAACCATCTTACGAGCAGTACTTC.

The chain has TRBV27 and TRBJ1-2; D unresolved. The CDR3 spans 13 residues. The V and J ends lost 4 bases and 7 bases respectively, with 13 bases between them. The germline V gene encodes CDR1 MNHEY and CDR2 SMNVEV (reference sequence). The DNA of the CDR3 is TGTGCCAGCAGTTCCCCGTCCCTCGGTGGCTACACCTTC. Its translation: CASSSPSLGGYTF.

The V gene is TRBV9, the J gene TRBJ2-2; a weak D match, TRBD1 (6 bases). Germline V gene data show CDR1 as SGDLS and CDR2 as YYNGEE. The V end was cut by 4 bases, the J end by 5 bases, with 18 bases between. The CDR3 contains 16 residues. The CDR3 bases are TGTGCCAGCAGCCCACAGTCGGCAGGGGTGACCGGGGAGCTGTTTTTT. Encoded protein: CASSPQSAGVTGELFF. The full variable domain, in which reference TRBV9 and TRBJ2-2 provide the parts outside the CDR3, is DSGVTQTPKHLITATGQRVTLRCSPRSGDLSVYWYQQSLDQGLQFLIQYYNGEERAKGNILERFSAQQFPDLHSELNLSSLELGDSALYFCASSPQSAGVTGELFFGEGSRLTVL.

The rearrangement uses TRBV6-2 or TRBV6-3 and TRBJ2-1; no reliable D call. CDR3 length: 13 amino acids. V dropped 3 bases and J dropped 9 bases, with 12 bases sitting between them. Germline V gene lookup returns CDR1 MNHEY and CDR2 SVGEGT. For the CDR3, the DNA is TGTGCCAGCAGTTATACCAGTCGTACTGAGCAGTTCTTC. Protein sequence: CASSYTSRTEQFF.

This chain connects TRBV7-6 to TRBJ2-5, with TRBD2 identical over 7 bases. The CDR3 is made up of 16 amino acids. Germline V gene data show CDR1 as SGHVS and CDR2 as FNYEAQ. V dropped 5 bases and J dropped 6; count of bases not matched to a gene: 15. CDR3 coding DNA: TGTGCCAGCAGCCCACCTGGGAGCGGGATAACGCAGACCCAGTACTTC. It is translated as CASSPPGSGITQTQYF.

The chain recombines TRBV6-5 with TRBJ2-5; 8 bases fit TRBD1. V lost 8 bases, J lost 4 bases, and 9 bases stayed unmatched. The CDR3 spans 14 residues. CDR1 is MNHEY and CDR2 is SVGAGI in the germline V gene. In DNA form, the CDR3 reads TGTGCCAGCGGGAGACAGGGGAGTTCAGAGACCCAGTACTTC. Protein sequence: CASGRQGSSETQYF.

The chain links TRBV7-3 to TRBJ2-5; TRBD2 matches 13 bases. V lost 5 bases, J lost 5 bases, and 5 bases stayed unmatched. Per germline, CDR1 SGHTA and CDR2 FQGTGA. The CDR3 loop spans 15 amino acids. The CDR3 here is CASSRGLAGLETQYF. CDR3 DNA: TGTGCCAGCAGCCGGGGACTAGCGGGATTGGAGACCCAGTACTTC.

The J gene is TRBJ1-2, the V gene TRBV21-1; TRBD1, the table's D call, lacks a check against the DNA. TRBV21-1 is designated a pseudogene. The CDR3 has 14 residues. The CDR3 here is CASSADAGGCGYTF. Here the CDR3 DNA reads TGTGCCAGCAGCGCGGATGCAGGGGGCTGTGGCTACACCTTC.

The J gene is TRBJ2-7, the V gene TRBV6-5; 7 bases align to TRBD2. Germline loops: CDR1 MNHEY, CDR2 SVGAGI. The CDR3 spans 13 residues. V shed 8 bases and J 2 bases; nucleotides not matched to a gene: 6. The CDR3 region has the DNA TGTGCCAGCGGTCGCGGGGGTACCTACGAGCAGTACTTC. The encoded protein is CASGRGGTYEQYF.